This T cell receptor beta chain was captured by sequencing in a study of fetal regulatory T cell absence and autoimmunity. General observations from the study: The oligoclonal enrichment was interpreted as supporting antigen-driven pancreatic autoimmunity before birth in IPEX syndrome. Compared with cord blood, pancreas showed oligoclonal TCR enrichment, some clones over 80-fold.

Clones were sequenced by immunoSEQ multiplex PCR, and TCRdb holds only the in-frame ones, with some missing. Here the sample spans approximately 94,000 clones, about two thirds being singletons. Concerning this clone itself: No antigen is known for it.

The material sequenced was pancreas tissue. The TCR was taken from a male donor with IPEX syndrome.

CDR3 in DNA: TGCGCCAGCAGCTTGACAGGGGGCAACTATGGCTACACCTTC. Residues: CASSLTGGNYGYTF. The genes are TRBV5-1 and TRBJ1-2; the match to TRBD1 covers 9 bases. Germline V gene data show CDR1 as SGHRS and CDR2 as YFSETQ. The CDR3 sequence is 14 residues long. The ends lost 1 base at V and 2 bases at J; junction bases unmatched: 0.